This TCR beta chain was obtained from a study of shared clonotypes between healthy human individuals. Study at large: Each donor's CD8 memory used one plate, CD8 naive two, each CD4 subset three.

Original methodology: ImmunoSEQ gave junction-only sequences without quality scores, so filtering differed. Using immunoSEQ multiplex PCR, the repertoire was profiled, and TCRdb retains in-frame clones only, with some absent. V and J calls and clone size are copied from that table; D and trimming were computed from the DNA. This table has 2 million to 2.5 million clones, 95% appearing once. Trimming removed 6 bases from V and 4 bases from J, with 18 bases in between. Germline CDR1 reads MGHRA; CDR2 reads YSYEKL. The CDR3 has 15 residues. The genes are TRBV4-1 and TRBJ1-2, with D perhaps matching TRBD1 (5 bases). This receptor was identified in a man aged 18 to 30 in good health. Sequencing was carried out using naive CD4+ T cells sorted from blood. Subset meaning: CD45RA+ positively selected. In nucleotides, the CDR3 is TGCGCCAGCAGGGACGGGCAGGGAAAGGGCTATGGCTACACCTTC. It translates to CASRDGQGKGYGYTF.